The 24 T cell receptor beta chains below all came from one sample that was sequenced in a study of CD8+ T cells in alopecia areata. Isolated RNA was reverse transcribed into cDNA used as the sequencing template. Assay: immunoSEQ multiplex PCR; the TCRdb copy retains only in-frame clones and omits some. The data hold about 74,000 clones, with 29% observed a single time. Treatment specified: oral pan-JAK inhibitor, 5-10 mg twice daily. Material: CD8+ T cells sorted from blood, obtained at week 4, from a patient treated with tofacitinib. These receptors originate from a human donor with alopecia areata.

This clone was seen a few times. This chain connects TRBV27 to TRBJ2-7; 8 bases agree with TRBD1. The CDR3 length is 13 residues. Per the germline V gene, CDR1 is MNHEY and CDR2 is SMNVEV (reference sequence). Losses at the gene ends were 4 bases for V and 5 bases for J; bases not matched to a gene: 4. CDR3 bases: TGTGCCAGCAGTTCCAGGGGGCTAAACGAGCAGTACTTC. This encodes CASSSRGLNEQYF.

The chain links TRBV13 to TRBJ1-5; no reliable D call. The germline V and J ends were trimmed by 0 bases and 7 bases, with 13 bases remaining between them. The germline V gene has CDR1 PRHDT and CDR2 FYEKMQ (reference sequence). The CDR3 length is 15 residues. CDR3 bases: TGTGCCAGCAGCTTAGGGGGGAAGGAGGACCAGCCCCAGCATTTT. Protein product: CASSLGGKEDQPQHF.

The table lists this clone with many counts. This chain connects TRBV5-1 to TRBJ2-7; 11 positions agree with TRBD1. Germline CDR1 SGHRS, CDR2 YFSETQ. The CDR3 consists of 15 residues. V dropped 4 bases and J dropped 2; count of bases not matched to a gene: 5. The chain's CDR3 is CASSRDRGTAYEQYF. In DNA form, the CDR3 reads TGCGCCAGCAGCAGGGACAGGGGGACAGCCTACGAGCAGTACTTC.

The chain is built from TRBV29-1 and TRBJ2-5, with 8 bases identical to TRBD2. The ends lost 8 bases at V and 4 bases at J; junction bases unmatched: 12. Germline CDR1 reads SQVTM; CDR2 reads ANQGSEA. The CDR3 extends over 14 amino acids. CDR3 bases: TGCAGCACACGAACGGCGGGGGGTCCAGAGACCCAGTACTTC. Amino acid sequence: CSTRTAGGPETQYF.

The rearrangement joins TRBV30 to TRBJ2-3, with TRBD2 matching over 13 bases. Germline V gives CDR1 GTSNPN, CDR2 SVGIG (reference sequence). The V segment lost 4 bases and the J segment 2 bases; nucleotides outside the gene matches: 6. The CDR3 runs 16 residues. CDR3 in DNA: TGTGCCTGGACCCAGGGGACTAGCGGGATCACAGATACGCAGTATTTT. Amino acid sequence: CAWTQGTSGITDTQYF. The full variable domain, completed using reference TRBV30 and TRBJ2-3, is SQTIHQWPATLVQPVGSPLSLECTVEGTSNPNLYWYRQAAGRGLQLLFYSVGIGQISSEVPQNLSASRPQDRQFILSSKKLLLSDSGFYLCAWTQGTSGITDTQYFGPGTRLTVL.

The gene calls are TRBV6-1 and TRBJ2-5; possible D gene TRBD2, 6 bases. CDR3 size: 13 residues. Trimming took off 10 bases at V and 3 bases at J, with 15 bases between the two ends. Germline V gene data show CDR1 as MNHNS and CDR2 as SASEGT. The CDR3 region has the DNA TGTGCCACCCCGCCGGGAGAGGAAGAGACCCAGTACTTC. Protein: CATPPGEEETQYF.

The CDR3: CASSQDLSYEQYF. The CDR3 DNA is TGCGCCAGCAGCCAAGATCTCAGCTACGAGCAGTACTTC. The rearrangement links TRBV4-1 to TRBJ2-7; D gene ambiguous. Germline CDR1 is MGHRA and CDR2 is YSYEKL. With 0 bases removed from V and 3 bases from J, the gap between germline ends came to 6 bases. CDR3 length equals 13 residues.

This clone occurred a few times. The chain combines TRBV29-1 with TRBJ1-1, with TRBD1 matching over 8 bases. Trimming at V came to 5 bases and at J to 5 bases, leaving 7 bases not matched to a gene. This CDR3 region has 13 residues. Germline V lookup: CDR1 SQVTM, CDR2 ANQGSEA. The CDR3, as DNA: TGCAGCGTTTTGGGACAGGTGATTACTGAAGCTTTCTTT. Encoded protein: CSVLGQVITEAFF.

This clone was counted between two and nine times. The chain combines TRBV29-1 with TRBJ1-2; D possibly corresponds to TRBD1 (5 bases). The CDR3 sequence is 13 residues long. Between the trimmed V and J ends, which lost 4 bases and 0 bases, there was a span of 9 bases. Germline V gives CDR1 SQVTM, CDR2 ANQGSEA. The DNA of the CDR3 is TGCAGCGTTGTGGGGACTTCTAACTATGGCTACACCTTC. Residues: CSVVGTSNYGYTF. Supplemented by reference TRBV29-1 and TRBJ1-2, the full variable domain reads SAVISQKPSRDICQRGTSLTIQCQVDSQVTMMFWYRQQPGQSLTLIATANQGSEATYESGFVIDKFPISRPNLTFSTLTVSNMSPEDSSIYLCSVVGTSNYGYTFGSGTRLTVV.

This clone has only a few counts. This chain links TRBV7-9 with TRBJ2-1; D might be TRBD2 (5 bases). CDR3 size: 16 residues. V was pared by 5 bases and J by 0 bases, with 14 bases between. Germline values: CDR1 SEHNR, CDR2 FQNEAQ (reference sequence). The DNA for the CDR3 is TGTGCCAGCAGCCCAACAGCGGTCCGCTCCTACAATGAGCAGTTCTTC. Protein sequence: CASSPTAVRSYNEQFF.

The chain links TRBV6-4 to TRBJ2-1; no clear D gene. CDR3 length: 11 amino acids. CDR1 is MRHNA, CDR2 SNTAGT, per germline. Trimming left V 5 bases short and J 10 bases short, with 9 bases between. For the CDR3, the DNA is TGTGCCAGCAGTTCGGGTGGGGAGCAGTTCTTC. Translated, it gives CASSSGGEQFF.

The chain is built from TRBV15 and TRBJ2-1; 10 positions agree with TRBD2. Germline CDR1 LNHNV, CDR2 YYDKDF (reference sequence). The CDR3 covers 19 residues. After removal of 2 bases from V and 6 bases from J, the junction contained 16 bases not matched to a gene. Here the CDR3 DNA reads TGTGCCACCAGCAGAACAGGAGCGGGAGGGCCCTCGGACGTCAATGAGCAGTTCTTC. Protein sequence: CATSRTGAGGPSDVNEQFF.

The chain uses TRBV2 and TRBJ1-2, with D possibly matching TRBD1 (5 bases). The V gene's germline CDR1 is SNHLY and CDR2 FYNNEI. The V gene lost 8 bases and the J gene lost 4 bases, with 20 bases spanning the gap. The CDR3 extends over 15 amino acids. The CDR3: CASDRGRGPLYGYTF. For the CDR3, the DNA is TGTGCCAGCGACCGGGGACGCGGGCCCCTCTATGGCTACACCTTC.

Of note for this clone: The same CDR3 arises from other DNA sequences in this sample as well. The chain combines TRBV5-1 with TRBJ2-7; D is unclear. Germline V gene data show CDR1 as SGHRS and CDR2 as YFSETQ. V gave up 0 bases and J gave up 3 bases, with 4 bases separating them. This CDR3 has 12 amino acids. The CDR3 sequence is CASSLDGYEQYF. The DNA for the CDR3 is TGCGCCAGCAGCTTGGATGGCTACGAGCAGTACTTC.

This chain connects TRBV29-1 to TRBJ2-1; D is unclear. V was trimmed by 5 bases and J by 7 bases, leaving 6 bases between them. The CDR3 loop spans 10 amino acids. The V gene's germline CDR1 is SQVTM and CDR2 ANQGSEA. DNA for the CDR3: TGCAGCGTTCAAATTAATGAGCAGTTCTTC. Amino acids: CSVQINEQFF.

This clone appeared once. V usage is TRBV27 and J usage is TRBJ2-3; D gene unclear. The V and J ends lost 5 bases and 3 bases respectively, with 9 bases between them. CDR1 MNHEY and CDR2 SMNVEV come from the germline V gene (reference sequence). This CDR3 has 13 amino acids. DNA for the CDR3: TGTGCCAGCAGTCCGGGTTCGACAGATACGCAGTATTTT. It yields the protein CASSPGSTDTQYF.

The gene calls are TRBV28 and TRBJ1-2, with TRBD1 matching over 9 bases. The CDR3 is 15 amino acids. CDR1 MDHEN and CDR2 SYDVKM come from the germline V gene. V lost 5 bases to trimming and J lost 4 bases; unmatched junction nucleotides: 8. CDR3 loop: CASSPVAGQGYGYTF. The DNA of the CDR3 is TGTGCCAGCAGTCCGGTGGCGGGACAGGGCTATGGCTACACCTTC.

This clone was counted only a few times. The J gene is TRBJ2-7, the V gene TRBV6-1, with D possibly called TRBD1 or TRBD2 (5 bases each). V was pared by 7 bases and J by 0 bases, with 13 bases between. Germline CDR1 reads MNHNS; CDR2 reads SASEGT. CDR3 length: 14 amino acids. This CDR3 reads CASTGTESSYEQYF. DNA for the CDR3: TGTGCCAGCACTGGGACGGAGAGCTCCTACGAGCAGTACTTC.

With respect to this clone: The sample holds other DNA sequences that translate to the same CDR3. The V and J genes are TRBV29-1 and TRBJ2-2, with unresolved D. CDR1 and CDR2 (germline): SQVTM, ANQGSEA. The CDR3 length is 12 residues. V gave up 6 bases and J gave up 0 bases, with 5 bases separating them. This CDR3 reads CSVGSNTGELFF. The CDR3 DNA follows: TGCAGCGTAGGGTCGAACACCGGGGAGCTGTTTTTT.

This clone was counted a single time. The chain joins TRBV4-3 to TRBJ2-3; TRBD2 is a possible D gene (5 bases). Trimming removed 4 bases at V and 2 bases at J, with 7 bases between. Looked up from germline, CDR1 is LGHNA and CDR2 is YSLEER. The CDR3 sequence is 13 residues long. CDR3 in amino acids: CASSPGYTDTQYF. CDR3 sequence (DNA): TGCGCCAGCAGCCCGGGGTACACAGATACGCAGTATTTT.

This clone appeared a few times. The V gene is TRBV29-1, the J gene TRBJ2-1; D not certain. Germline V gives CDR1 SQVTM, CDR2 ANQGSEA. The V and J ends lost 6 bases and 6 bases respectively, with 12 bases between them. The CDR3 totals 12 residues. The CDR3 DNA reads TGCAGCGTGATGGTACCGGGCAATGAGCAGTTCTTC. It specifies CSVMVPGNEQFF.

The table lists this clone with a few counts. V is TRBV29-1 and J is TRBJ2-7; 10 nucleotides line up with TRBD1. The CDR3 runs to 17 residues. Germline assignment: CDR1 SQVTM and CDR2 ANQGSEA. The V segment lost 5 bases and the J segment 0 bases; nucleotides outside the gene matches: 13. This CDR3 reads CSVSGGPGQGTSYEQYF. CDR3 sequence (DNA): TGCAGCGTTTCAGGGGGACCGGGACAGGGGACCTCCTACGAGCAGTACTTC.

CDR3 coding DNA: TGCAGCGTTGTTGACAACACTGAAGCTTTCTTT. Translated: CSVVDNTEAFF. The chain recombines TRBV29-1 with TRBJ1-1; D is undetermined. The germline gives CDR1 SQVTM, CDR2 ANQGSEA. The V and J ends lost 4 bases and 2 bases respectively, with 5 bases between them. CDR3 size: 11 residues. Drawing the rest from reference TRBV29-1 and TRBJ1-1, the complete variable domain is SAVISQKPSRDICQRGTSLTIQCQVDSQVTMMFWYRQQPGQSLTLIATANQGSEATYESGFVIDKFPISRPNLTFSTLTVSNMSPEDSSIYLCSVVDNTEAFFGQGTRLTVV.

This clone was counted a few times. The rearrangement links TRBV30 to TRBJ2-7; 10 nucleotides match TRBD1. With V trimmed by 1 base and J by 5 bases, 2 bases remained unmatched. CDR1 and CDR2 from the germline V gene are GTSNPN and SVGIG (reference sequence). CDR3 length equals 13 residues. The CDR3 region is CAWSAGQGNEQYF. CDR3 DNA: TGTGCCTGGAGTGCGGGACAGGGGAACGAGCAGTACTTC.